This TCR beta chain was sequenced during a study of T cell responses to AZD1222 COVID-19 vaccine. The study, taken as a whole, reports: Among AZD1222 vaccinees, only six or seven were seropositive at baseline.

TCRdb's copy holds only in-frame clones and misses some; the assay was immunoSEQ multiplex PCR. The sample holds 75,000 to 100,000 clones, around 88% seen once. CDR1 is SNHLY and CDR2 is FYNNEI in the germline V gene. Trimming removed 5 bases from V and 6 bases from J, with 7 bases in between. CDR3 length: 11 amino acids. As to this clone: The antigen remains unidentified.

The rearrangement links TRBV2 to TRBJ1-2; D is undetermined. This receptor was taken from an adult in good health. The source material was peripheral blood, sampled on day 0 of AZD1222 vaccination. The CDR3, as DNA: TGTGCCAGCAGTCAAGGCCATGGCTACACCTTC. Protein sequence: CASSQGHGYTF.